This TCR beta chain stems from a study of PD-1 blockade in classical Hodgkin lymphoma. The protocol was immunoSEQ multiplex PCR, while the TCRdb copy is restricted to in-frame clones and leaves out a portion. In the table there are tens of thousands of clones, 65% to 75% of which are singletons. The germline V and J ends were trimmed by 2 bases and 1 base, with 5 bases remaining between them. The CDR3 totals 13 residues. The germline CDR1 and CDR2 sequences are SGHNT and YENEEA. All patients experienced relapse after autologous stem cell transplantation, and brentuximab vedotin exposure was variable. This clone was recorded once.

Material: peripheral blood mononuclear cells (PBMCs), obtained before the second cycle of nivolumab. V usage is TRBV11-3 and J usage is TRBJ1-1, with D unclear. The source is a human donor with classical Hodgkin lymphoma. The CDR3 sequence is CASSLSPNTEAFF. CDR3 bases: TGTGCCAGCAGCTTAAGCCCGAACACTGAAGCTTTCTTT.